One and the same sample provided the 9 T cell receptor beta chains below, sequenced in a study of vaccination and CD4 T cells after COVID-19. Sequenced with the Oncomine TCR Beta short-read assay was DNA taken from cultured CD4+ T cells. Using its own MiXCR run on the PCR reads, TCRdb lists one record per CDR3 protein. Seen here are just over 15,000 distinct CDR3 sequences, 58% observed once, and the top ten hold approximately 12%. Treatment here: roughly 10-day PBMC culture with coronavirus spike peptide pools or control peptides (ViraFEST assay). These TCRs' antigens remain unknown. The sample was CD4+ T cells from blood, cultured in vitro. All receptors derive from a human donor who had recovered from COVID-19.

The rearrangement links TRBV3-1 to TRBJ1-1; D might be TRBD1 (5 bases). The CDR3 loop spans 12 amino acids. Germline CDR1 LGHDT, CDR2 YNNKEL (reference sequence). V gave up 4 bases and J gave up 7 bases, with 10 bases separating them. The CDR3 DNA sequence: TGTGCCAGCAGCCTGTTGCAGGGTGAAGCTTTCTTT. It encodes CASSLLQGEAFF. The full variable domain, completed using reference TRBV3-1 and TRBJ1-1, is DTAVSQTPKYLVTQMGNDKSIKCEQNLGHDTMYWYKQDSKKFLKIMFSYNNKELIINETVPNRFSPKSPDKAHLNLHINSLELGDSAVYFCASSLLQGEAFFGQGTRLTVV.

This chain connects TRBV3-1 to TRBJ2-2, with 8 bases identical to TRBD1. The CDR3 sequence is 17 residues long. CDR1 is LGHDT, CDR2 YNNKEL, per germline (reference sequence). With V trimmed by 1 base and J by 1 base, 5 bases remained unmatched. The CDR3 here is CASSQAPDRVNTGELFF. CDR3 sequence (DNA): TGTGCCAGCAGCCAAGCTCCGGACAGGGTGAACACCGGGGAGCTGTTTTTT.

In its sample, this clonotype was seen once. The chain is built from TRBV6-1 and TRBJ2-7; D could derive from TRBD1 or TRBD2 (5 bases each). Germline V gene sequence: CDR1 MNHNS, CDR2 SASEGT. The CDR3 covers 11 residues. The germline V and J ends were trimmed by 4 bases and 7 bases, with 8 bases remaining between them. The CDR3 is CASSVGGEQYF. CDR3 nucleotides: TGTGCCAGCAGTGTTGGGGGTGAGCAGTACTTC.

The table lists this clonotype with a few counts. This chain uses TRBV7-9 with TRBJ2-2; tentatively, D is TRBD1 (5 bases). With 1 base removed from V and 3 bases from J, the gap between germline ends came to 12 bases. In germline, CDR1 is SEHNR, CDR2 FQNEAQ (reference sequence). The CDR3 spans 16 residues. The CDR3 reads CASSLVPGHHTGELFF. The CDR3 bases are TGTGCCAGCAGCTTAGTCCCAGGGCATCACACCGGGGAGCTGTTTTTT. Full variable domain (missing parts from reference TRBV7-9 and TRBJ2-2): DTGVSQNPRHKITKRGQNVTFRCDPISEHNRLYWYRQTLGQGPEFLTYFQNEAQLEKSRLLSDRFSAERPKGSFSTLEIQRTEQGDSAMYLCASSLVPGHHTGELFFGEGSRLTVL.

The CDR3 loop is CASSPRDRGYEQYF. DNA for the CDR3: TGTGCCAGCAGCCCTCGGGACAGGGGCTACGAGCAGTACTTC. The genes are TRBV5-5 and TRBJ2-7; TRBD1 aligns across 10 bases. Germline V gene sequence: CDR1 SGHKS, CDR2 YYEKEE (reference sequence). The V gene end was trimmed by 4 bases and the J gene end by 3 bases; junction bases not matched to a gene: 4. This CDR3 spans 14 amino acids.

This clonotype was observed a handful of times. V gene TRBV6-1 combines with J gene TRBJ1-1; 7 nucleotides agree with TRBD1. Germline V gene data show CDR1 as MNHNS and CDR2 as SASEGT. CDR3 length: 13 residues. After removal of 9 bases from V and 1 base from J, the junction contained 5 bases not matched to a gene. CDR3 sequence reads: CASNRGGNTEAFF. Written as DNA, the CDR3 is TGTGCCAGTAACAGGGGAGGGAACACTGAAGCTTTCTTT.

The chain has TRBV6-1 and TRBJ1-1; weak D call: TRBD1 (5 bases). Deletions cut 7 bases from V and 2 bases from J, with 17 bases between. The CDR3 extends over 15 amino acids. Germline loops: CDR1 MNHNS, CDR2 SASEGT. The CDR3 protein is CASIFRRGTNTEAFF. The CDR3 nucleotides are TGTGCCAGCATCTTCCGCCGGGGGACCAACACTGAAGCTTTCTTT.

The chain employs TRBV9 and TRBJ1-1, with D possibly matching TRBD1 (5 bases). Looked up from germline, CDR1 is SGDLS and CDR2 is YYNGEE. This CDR3 is built from 14 residues. V was clipped by 0 bases and J by 3 bases, with 9 bases between them. This CDR3 is CASSVGPGDTEAFF. For the CDR3, the DNA is TGTGCCAGCAGCGTAGGCCCGGGGGACACTGAAGCTTTCTTT.

The chain recombines TRBV21-1 with TRBJ2-6; the D call in the table, TRBD1, was not verified against the DNA. TRBV21-1 is marked as a pseudogene. The length of the CDR3 is 19 residues. The CDR3 nucleotides are TGTGCCAGCAGCAATGGCCTGGGGGACAAAGTAACTGGGGCCAACGTCCTGACTTTC. It codes for CASSNGLGDKVTGANVLTF.